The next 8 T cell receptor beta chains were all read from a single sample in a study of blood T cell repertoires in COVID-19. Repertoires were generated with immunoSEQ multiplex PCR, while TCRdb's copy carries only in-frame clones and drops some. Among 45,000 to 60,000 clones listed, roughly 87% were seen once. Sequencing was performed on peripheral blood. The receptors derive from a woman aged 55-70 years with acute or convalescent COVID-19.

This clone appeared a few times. The CDR3 DNA sequence: TGTGCCAGCAGAACCGGGACAGGGGGGACCCAGTACTTC. Its protein product is CASRTGTGGTQYF. This chain joins TRBV27 and TRBJ2-5; 11 bases match TRBD1. The CDR3 is made up of 13 amino acids. Germline V gives CDR1 MNHEY, CDR2 SMNVEV (reference sequence). V gave up 6 bases and J gave up 7 bases; unmatched junction bases: 4.

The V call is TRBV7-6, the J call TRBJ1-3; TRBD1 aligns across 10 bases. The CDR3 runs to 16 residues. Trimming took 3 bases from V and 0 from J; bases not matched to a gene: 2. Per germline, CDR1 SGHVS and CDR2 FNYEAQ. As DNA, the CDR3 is TGTGCCAGCAGCTTGGGACAGGGGAGCTCTGGAAACACCATATATTTT. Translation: CASSLGQGSSGNTIYF.

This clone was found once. CDR3 sequence reads: CASSSSYGYTF. CDR3 nucleotides: TGTGCCAGCAGTTCCAGCTATGGCTACACCTTC. This chain links TRBV28 with TRBJ1-2; unclear D gene. The CDR3 loop spans 11 amino acids. Germline V gene lookup returns CDR1 MDHEN and CDR2 SYDVKM. V was trimmed by 4 bases and J by 4 bases, leaving 4 bases between them.

The CDR3 sequence is CASSLTDNQPQHF. CDR3 nucleotide sequence: TGTGCCAGCAGCCTCACTGACAATCAGCCCCAGCATTTT. The chain employs TRBV3-1 (or the pseudogene TRBV3-2) and TRBJ1-5; D uncertain. CDR1 and CDR2 (germline): LGHDT, YNNKEL (reference sequence). The CDR3 is 13 residues long. The V end lost 4 bases, the J end lost 3 bases, and 7 bases lay between the germline ends.

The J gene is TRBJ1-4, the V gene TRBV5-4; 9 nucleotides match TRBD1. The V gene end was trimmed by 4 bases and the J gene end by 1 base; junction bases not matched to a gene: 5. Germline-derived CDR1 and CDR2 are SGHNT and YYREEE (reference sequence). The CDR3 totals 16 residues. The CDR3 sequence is CASSHTGGGTNEKLFF. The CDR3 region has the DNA TGTGCCAGCAGCCATACAGGGGGCGGAACTAATGAAAAACTGTTTTTT.

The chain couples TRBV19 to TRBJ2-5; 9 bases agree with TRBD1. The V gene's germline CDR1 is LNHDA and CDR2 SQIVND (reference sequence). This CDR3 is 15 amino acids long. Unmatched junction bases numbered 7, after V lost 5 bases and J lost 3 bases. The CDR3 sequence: CASSPWTGVKETQYF. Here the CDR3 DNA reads TGTGCCAGTAGTCCGTGGACAGGGGTTAAAGAGACCCAGTACTTC.

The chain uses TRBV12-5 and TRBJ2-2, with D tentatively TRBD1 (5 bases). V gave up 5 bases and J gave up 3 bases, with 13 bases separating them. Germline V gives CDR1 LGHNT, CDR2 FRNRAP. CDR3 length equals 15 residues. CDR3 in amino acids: CASGPPLTDTGELFF. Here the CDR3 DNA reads TGTGCTAGTGGTCCACCCTTGACAGACACCGGGGAGCTGTTTTTT.

The CDR3 reads CASSLSSGSRGTQYF. DNA for the CDR3: TGTGCCAGCTCCCTCTCATCCGGAAGCAGGGGGACCCAGTACTTC. This sequence joins TRBV18 and TRBJ2-5, with D possibly being TRBD1 (6 bases). The CDR3 has 15 residues. CDR1 is KGHSH and CDR2 is LQKENI in the germline V gene. Trimming took off 6 bases at V and 7 bases at J, with 21 bases between the two ends. Looking up the rest from reference TRBV18 and TRBJ2-5 gives the full variable domain: NAGVMQNPRHLVRRRGQEARLRCSPMKGHSHVYWYRQLPEEGLKFMVYLQKENIIDESGMPKERFSAEFPKEGPSILRIQQVVRGDSAAYFCASSLSSGSRGTQYFGPGTRLLVL.